This T cell receptor (beta chain) came from a study of T cells expressing NK-cell markers. Study observations and caveats: The CD3+CD56-NKG2C+ fraction of several donors was also led by these clonotypes.

For TCR beta, cDNA was produced by 5'RACE template switching with UMIs. With the 5' RACE reads reprocessed, TCRdb shows one record per CDR3 protein and no DNA. This sample's clone table lists 300,000 to 450,000 distinct CDR3 sequences. The CDR3 runs to 16 residues. The V gene's germline CDR1 is MNHEY and CDR2 SMNVEV (reference sequence). For this clonotype: Its antigen is as yet unknown.

The source of this sequence is a man between 18 and 69 years old in good health. The chain couples TRBV27 to TRBJ1-2. Sequenced input: blood T cells: a sorted CD56 or NKG2C T cell subset, CD4+ or CD8+ T cells, or bulk PBMC T cells (not recorded which). This CDR3 reads CASSLNRSGQRYGYTF.